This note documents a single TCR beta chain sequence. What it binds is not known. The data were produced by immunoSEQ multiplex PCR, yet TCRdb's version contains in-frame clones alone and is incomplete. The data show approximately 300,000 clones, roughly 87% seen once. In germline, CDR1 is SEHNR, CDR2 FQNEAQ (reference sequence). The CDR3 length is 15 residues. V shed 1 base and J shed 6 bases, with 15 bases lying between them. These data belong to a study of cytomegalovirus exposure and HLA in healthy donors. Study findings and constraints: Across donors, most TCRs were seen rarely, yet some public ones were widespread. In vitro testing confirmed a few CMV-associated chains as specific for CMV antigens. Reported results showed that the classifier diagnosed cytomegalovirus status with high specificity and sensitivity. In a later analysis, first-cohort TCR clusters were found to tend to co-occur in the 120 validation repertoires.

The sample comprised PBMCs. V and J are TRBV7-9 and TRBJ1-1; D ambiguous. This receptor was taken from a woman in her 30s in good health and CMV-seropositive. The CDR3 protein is CASSLVGGKEAEAFF. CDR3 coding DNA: TGTGCCAGCAGCTTAGTAGGTGGGAAAGAGGCTGAAGCTTTCTTT.